These 8 T cell receptor beta chains came from one sample sequenced in a study of blood T cell repertoires in COVID-19. Data came from immunoSEQ multiplex PCR; TCRdb stores just in-frame clones and leaves some out. The sample holds about 250,000 clones, approximately 80% seen once. The sequenced material came from PBMCs or T cells enriched from blood (not recorded which). The receptors here all came from a man aged 35 to 55 who had been exposed to COVID-19.

This chain connects TRBV18 to TRBJ1-2; the D is unclear. The V gene's germline CDR1 is KGHSH and CDR2 LQKENI. V was shortened by 3 bases and J by 6 bases, with 17 bases between the two germline ends. This CDR3 comprises 15 residues. As DNA, the CDR3 is TGTGCCAGCTCACCCTTCCGCACGAGATCGAATGGCTACACCTTC. It translates to CASSPFRTRSNGYTF.

This clone has only a few counts. The rearrangement uses TRBV9 and TRBJ1-6, with no clear D. The CDR3 is made up of 16 amino acids. Germline CDR1 reads SGDLS; CDR2 reads YYNGEE. V shed 0 bases and J shed 5 bases, with 12 bases lying between them. CDR3 residues: CASSVGSLYNNSPLHF. The CDR3 DNA reads TGTGCCAGCAGCGTAGGGTCTCTTTACAATAATTCACCCCTCCACTTT.

In this sample, this clone turned up a few times. The CDR3 DNA reads as TGTGCCAGCAGCCCCAGACAGGCCAATTCTGAAAAACTGTTTTTT. Amino acid sequence: CASSPRQANSEKLFF. V is TRBV7-2 and J is TRBJ1-4, with a weak D call TRBD1 (6 bases). Trimming pared 5 bases from V and 7 bases from J, leaving 17 bases between. Per the germline V gene, CDR1 is SGHTA and CDR2 is FQGNSA. The length of the CDR3 is 15 residues.

This clone was observed a handful of times. The chain couples TRBV27 to TRBJ1-2; TRBD1 agrees at 7 bases. This CDR3 spans 14 amino acids. CDR1 is MNHEY and CDR2 is SMNVEV in the germline V gene (reference sequence). V shed 4 bases, J shed 7 bases, and the junction held 9 bases outside the gene matches. The CDR3: CASSSPDRLGGYTF. CDR3 nucleotide sequence: TGTGCCAGCAGTTCCCCGGACAGGCTGGGTGGCTACACCTTC.

The J gene is TRBJ2-7, the V gene TRBV7-3; 7 positions agree with TRBD1. From germline, CDR1 is SGHTA and CDR2 FQGTGA. The CDR3 loop spans 20 amino acids. The junction had 22 bases not matched to a gene; V was cut back by 4 bases and J by 1 base. The CDR3 loop is CASSSRGRTGAALSSYEQYF. In DNA, the CDR3 is TGTGCCAGCAGCTCAAGAGGCAGAACAGGGGCCGCGCTCTCTTCCTACGAGCAGTACTTC.

This chain joins TRBV2 and TRBJ2-7, with a tentative D call TRBD1 (6 bases). This CDR3 is 11 amino acids long. The ends were cut back, 7 bases at V and 6 bases at J, with 10 bases in the middle. Germline loops: CDR1 SNHLY, CDR2 FYNNEI. CDR3 amino acids: CASNTGSEQYF. CDR3 bases: TGTGCCAGCAACACAGGGAGCGAGCAGTACTTC.

The chain combines TRBV7-3 with TRBJ2-5, with D maybe TRBD1 (5 bases). CDR1 SGHTA and CDR2 FQGTGA come from the germline V gene. This CDR3 contains 15 residues. With 2 bases removed from V and 1 base from J, the gap between germline ends came to 11 bases. The CDR3 DNA reads TGTGCCAGCAGCTTAGACCCCGACAGCCAAGAGACCCAGTACTTC. It translates to CASSLDPDSQETQYF.

This chain links TRBV7-2 with TRBJ1-3; D possibly corresponds to TRBD1 (5 bases). The CDR3 is made up of 14 amino acids. CDR1 is SGHTA and CDR2 is FQGNSA in the germline V gene. Deletions cut 8 bases from V and 0 bases from J, with 11 bases between. This chain's CDR3 is CASRSRASGNTIYF. CDR3 DNA sequence: TGTGCCAGCCGTTCCAGGGCCTCTGGAAACACCATATATTTT.